The TCR beta chain under discussion was sequenced for a study of T cell repertoires in cytomegalovirus infection (dated by TCRdb to the late 2010s). About the investigation overall: Donor HLA type was relevant to the analysis, as public TCR beta signatures indicated carriage of CMV infection together with the matching HLA type. Results the study describes overall, beyond this receptor: In the ex vivo response, HLA-C-restricted CMV-specific TCR beta clonotypes were dominant, and in two of eight donors the single most frequent clonotype came from this HLA-C-restricted group. Carriers of CMV infection plus the relevant HLA type were discriminated by the cumulative frequency of public TCR beta family members in the study cohort and in an independent roughly 400-donor cohort.

As encoded in the germline V gene, CDR1 is SQVTM while CDR2 is ANQGSEA. V loses 3 bases of germline sequence and J loses 7 bases, and the interval between the two ends is 15 bases. The CDR3 spans 14 residues, from the cysteine through the phenylalanine. Only the CDR3 DNA stays, 42 bases, in frame from base 1. This clonotype appeared once. No antigen is known for it. Per-base qualities were not stored, and no clone one base away is much larger. A read on its own is weak evidence. TCRdb shows the sequencer as Illumina HiSeq 1500. TCRdb reanalyzed the raw reads on its own, using fastp at Q25 for trimming and MiXCR for clone calling, and kept in-frame beta chains. Records with the same CDR3 protein are collapsed into one entry carrying the most frequent genes and DNA. The sample includes roughly 630,000 distinct CDR3 sequences, with approximately 24% observed a single time. Around 8% of the sample lies in the top ten.

The sequence derives from a human donor in good health (CMV status not recorded). Some clones in this sample may be carry-over from other donors' samples. The chain couples TRBV29-1 to TRBJ2-2; the D match is possibly TRBD1 or TRBD2, with 6 bases aligned in each. What was sequenced was CD8+ T cells from PBMCs. The DNA sequence is TGCAGCGTTGATCCGGGGGCGCCGGGCGGGGAGCTGTTTTTT. This codes for CSVDPGAPGGELFF.